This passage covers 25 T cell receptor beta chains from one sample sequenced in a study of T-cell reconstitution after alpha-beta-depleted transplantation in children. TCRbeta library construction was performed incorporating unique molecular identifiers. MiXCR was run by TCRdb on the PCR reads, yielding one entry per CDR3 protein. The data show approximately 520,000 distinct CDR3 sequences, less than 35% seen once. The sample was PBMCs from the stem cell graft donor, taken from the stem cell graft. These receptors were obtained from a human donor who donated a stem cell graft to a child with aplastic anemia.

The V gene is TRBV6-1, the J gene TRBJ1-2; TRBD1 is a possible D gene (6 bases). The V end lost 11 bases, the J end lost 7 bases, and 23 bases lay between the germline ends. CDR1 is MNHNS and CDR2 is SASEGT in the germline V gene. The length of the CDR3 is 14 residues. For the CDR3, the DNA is TGTGCCGGATCTTCTAAGGGGGAAGGTAGTGGCTACACCTTC. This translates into CAGSSKGEGSGYTF.

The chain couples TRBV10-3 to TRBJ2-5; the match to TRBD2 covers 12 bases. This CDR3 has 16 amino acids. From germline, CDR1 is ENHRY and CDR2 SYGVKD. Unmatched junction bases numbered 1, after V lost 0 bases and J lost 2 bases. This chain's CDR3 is CAISESGTSGQETQYF. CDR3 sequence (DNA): TGTGCCATCAGTGAGTCGGGGACTAGCGGGCAAGAGACCCAGTACTTC.

In DNA form, the CDR3 reads TGTGCCAGCGGAATACAGGGGGCTTATCAGCCCCAGCATTTT. Its translation is CASGIQGAYQPQHF. The chain has TRBV12-3 or TRBV12-4 and TRBJ1-5; 9 nucleotides agree with TRBD1. V trimming: 8 bases; J trimming: 5 bases; junction bases outside the gene matches: 7. The CDR3 totals 14 residues.

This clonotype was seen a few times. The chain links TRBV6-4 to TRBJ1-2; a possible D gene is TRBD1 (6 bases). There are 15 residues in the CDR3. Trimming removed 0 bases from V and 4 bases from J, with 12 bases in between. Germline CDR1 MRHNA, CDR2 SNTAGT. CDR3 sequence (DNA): TGTGCCAGCAGTGACTCGGGGGGGGCTGGCTATGGCTACACCTTC. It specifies CASSDSGGAGYGYTF.

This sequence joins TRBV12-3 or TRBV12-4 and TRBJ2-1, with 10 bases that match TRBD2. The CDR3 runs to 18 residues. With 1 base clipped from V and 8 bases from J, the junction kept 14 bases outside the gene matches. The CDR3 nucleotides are TGTGCCAGCAGTTTAGGTCTAGCGGGAGAACCTCGGAAGGATGAGCAGTTCTTC. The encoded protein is CASSLGLAGEPRKDEQFF.

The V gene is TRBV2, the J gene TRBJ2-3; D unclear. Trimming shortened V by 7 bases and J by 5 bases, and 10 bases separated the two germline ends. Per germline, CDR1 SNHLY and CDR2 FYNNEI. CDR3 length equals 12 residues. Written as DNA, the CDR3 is TGTGCCAGCACCCCTCTGGGAGATACGCAGTATTTT. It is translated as CASTPLGDTQYF.

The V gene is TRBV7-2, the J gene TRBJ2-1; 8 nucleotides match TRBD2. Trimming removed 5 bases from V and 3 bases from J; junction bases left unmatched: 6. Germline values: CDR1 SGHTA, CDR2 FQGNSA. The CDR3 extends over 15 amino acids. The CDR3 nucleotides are TGTGCCAGCAGCGGGACTAGTTGGTACTACAATGAGCAGTTCTTC. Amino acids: CASSGTSWYYNEQFF. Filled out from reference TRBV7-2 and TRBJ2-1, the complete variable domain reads GAGVSQSPSNKVTEKGKDVELRCDPISGHTALYWYRQSLGQGLEFLIYFQGNSAPDKSGLPSDRFSAERTGGSVSTLTIQRTQQEDSAVYLCASSGTSWYYNEQFFGPGTRLTVL.

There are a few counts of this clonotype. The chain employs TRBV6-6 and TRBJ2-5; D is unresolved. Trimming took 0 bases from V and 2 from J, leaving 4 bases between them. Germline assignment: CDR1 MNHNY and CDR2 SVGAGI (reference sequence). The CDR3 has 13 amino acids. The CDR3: CASSYSPQETQYF. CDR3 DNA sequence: TGTGCCAGCAGTTACTCACCTCAAGAGACCCAGTACTTC.

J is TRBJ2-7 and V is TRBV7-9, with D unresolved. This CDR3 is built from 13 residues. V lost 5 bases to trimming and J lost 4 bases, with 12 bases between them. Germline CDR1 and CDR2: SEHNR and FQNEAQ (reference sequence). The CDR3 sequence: CASSVEDWYEQYF. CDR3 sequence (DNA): TGTGCCAGCAGCGTTGAGGATTGGTACGAGCAGTACTTC.

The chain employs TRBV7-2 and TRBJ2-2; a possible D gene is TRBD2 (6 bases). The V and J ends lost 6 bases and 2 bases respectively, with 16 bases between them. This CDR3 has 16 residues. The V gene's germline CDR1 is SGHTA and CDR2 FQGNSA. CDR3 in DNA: TGTGCCAGCAGTTCTTTCGGGACTCTCAACACCGGGGAGCTGTTTTTT. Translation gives CASSSFGTLNTGELFF.

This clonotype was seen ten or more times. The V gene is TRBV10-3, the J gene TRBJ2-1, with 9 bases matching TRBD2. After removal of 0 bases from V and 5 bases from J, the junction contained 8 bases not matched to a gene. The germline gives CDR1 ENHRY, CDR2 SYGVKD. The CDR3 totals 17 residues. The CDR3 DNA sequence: TGTGCCATCAGTGAGTCGCTTAGCGGGAGACCCAACAATGAGCAGTTCTTC. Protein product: CAISESLSGRPNNEQFF.

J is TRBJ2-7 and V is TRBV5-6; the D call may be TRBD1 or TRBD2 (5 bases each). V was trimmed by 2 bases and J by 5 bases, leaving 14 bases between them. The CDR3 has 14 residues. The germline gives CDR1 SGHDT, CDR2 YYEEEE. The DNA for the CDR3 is TGTGCCAGCAGCTTCCCCCGGAGAGGGGACGAGCAGTACGTC. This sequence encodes CASSFPRRGDEQYV.

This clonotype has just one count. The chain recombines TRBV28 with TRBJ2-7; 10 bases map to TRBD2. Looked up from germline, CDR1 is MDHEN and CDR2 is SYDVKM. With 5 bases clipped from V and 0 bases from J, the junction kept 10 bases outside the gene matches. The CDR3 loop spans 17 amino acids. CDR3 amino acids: CASSPTGLADSSYEQYV. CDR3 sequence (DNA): TGTGCCAGCAGTCCCACAGGACTAGCGGACAGCTCCTACGAGCAGTACGTC.

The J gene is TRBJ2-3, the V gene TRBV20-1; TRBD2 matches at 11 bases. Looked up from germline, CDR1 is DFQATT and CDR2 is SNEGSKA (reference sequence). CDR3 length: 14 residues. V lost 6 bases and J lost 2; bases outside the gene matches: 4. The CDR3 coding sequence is TGCAGTGCGAGACTAGCGGGGCTCACAGATACGCAGTATTTT. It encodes CSARLAGLTDTQYF.

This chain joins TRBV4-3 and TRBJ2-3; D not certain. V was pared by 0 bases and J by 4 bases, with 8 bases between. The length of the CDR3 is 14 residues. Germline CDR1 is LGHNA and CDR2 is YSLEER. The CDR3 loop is CASSQEVTADTQYF. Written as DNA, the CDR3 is TGCGCCAGCAGCCAAGAGGTTACCGCAGATACGCAGTATTTT.

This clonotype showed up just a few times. This chain's CDR3 is CASSLGLLQEQYV. The CDR3 DNA follows: TGTGCCAGCAGTTTAGGTCTGCTCCAGGAGCAGTACGTC. The chain carries TRBV12-3 or TRBV12-4 and TRBJ2-7, with D hard to call. CDR3 length equals 13 residues. With 1 base removed from V and 7 bases from J, the gap between germline ends came to 11 bases.

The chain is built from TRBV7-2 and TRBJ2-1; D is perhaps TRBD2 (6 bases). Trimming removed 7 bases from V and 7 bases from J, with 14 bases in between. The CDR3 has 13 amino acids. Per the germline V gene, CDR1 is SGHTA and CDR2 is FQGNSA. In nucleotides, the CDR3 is TGTGCCAGCACTATTGGCGGGAAGAATGAGCAGTTCTTC. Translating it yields CASTIGGKNEQFF.

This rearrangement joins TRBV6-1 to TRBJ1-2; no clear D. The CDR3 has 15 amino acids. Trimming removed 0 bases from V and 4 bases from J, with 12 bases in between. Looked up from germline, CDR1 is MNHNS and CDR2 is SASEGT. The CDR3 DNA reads TGTGCCAGCAGTGAAGCGGCTTCAGGAGTCTATGGCTACACCTTC. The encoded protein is CASSEAASGVYGYTF.

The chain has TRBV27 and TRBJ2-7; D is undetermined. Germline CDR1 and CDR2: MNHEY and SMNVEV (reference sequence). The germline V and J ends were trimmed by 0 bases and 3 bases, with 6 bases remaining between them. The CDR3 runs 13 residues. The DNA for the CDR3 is TGTGCCAGCAGTTTATCGAAGGGCTACGAGCAGTACGTC. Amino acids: CASSLSKGYEQYV.

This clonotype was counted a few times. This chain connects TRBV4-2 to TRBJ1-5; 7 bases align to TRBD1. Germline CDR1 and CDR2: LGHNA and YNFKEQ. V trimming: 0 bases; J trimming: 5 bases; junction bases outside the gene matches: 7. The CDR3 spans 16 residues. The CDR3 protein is CASSQDLGRGDQPQHF. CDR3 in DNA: TGTGCCAGCAGCCAAGATTTAGGCAGGGGGGATCAGCCCCAGCATTTT.

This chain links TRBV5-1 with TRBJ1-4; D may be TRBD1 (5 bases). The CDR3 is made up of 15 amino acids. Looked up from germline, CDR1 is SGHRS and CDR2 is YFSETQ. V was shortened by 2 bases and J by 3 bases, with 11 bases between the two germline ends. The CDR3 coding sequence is TGCGCCAGCAGCTTTTCGGGACGGGCTAATGAAAAACTGTTTTTT. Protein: CASSFSGRANEKLFF.

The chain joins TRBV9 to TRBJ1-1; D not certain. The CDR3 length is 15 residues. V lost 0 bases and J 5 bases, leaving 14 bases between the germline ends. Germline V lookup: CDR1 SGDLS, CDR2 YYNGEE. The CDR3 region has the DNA TGTGCCAGCAGCGTAGAAAACACTTTGGGTACTGAAGCTTTCTTT. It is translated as CASSVENTLGTEAFF.

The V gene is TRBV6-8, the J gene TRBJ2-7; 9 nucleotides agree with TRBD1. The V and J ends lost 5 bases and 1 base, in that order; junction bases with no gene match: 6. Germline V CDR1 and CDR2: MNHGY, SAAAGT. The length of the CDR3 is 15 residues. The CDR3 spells CASSKEDRGSYEQYV. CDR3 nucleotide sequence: TGTGCCAGCAGTAAAGAGGACAGGGGTTCCTACGAGCAGTACGTC.

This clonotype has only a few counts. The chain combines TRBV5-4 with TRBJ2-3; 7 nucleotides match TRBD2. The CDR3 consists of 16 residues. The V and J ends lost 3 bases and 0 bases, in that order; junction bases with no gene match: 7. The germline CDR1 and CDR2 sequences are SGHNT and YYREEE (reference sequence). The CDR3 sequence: CASSSPTSLSTDTQYF. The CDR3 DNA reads TGTGCCAGCAGCTCACCGACTAGCCTCAGCACAGATACGCAGTATTTT.

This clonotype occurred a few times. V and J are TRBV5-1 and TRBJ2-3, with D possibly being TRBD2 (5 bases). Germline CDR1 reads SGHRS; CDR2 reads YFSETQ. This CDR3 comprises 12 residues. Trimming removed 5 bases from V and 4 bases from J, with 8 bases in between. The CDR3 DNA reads TGCGCCAGCAGAGAGGGCCCAGATACGCAGTATTTT. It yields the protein CASREGPDTQYF.